This TCR beta chain was recovered during a study of CD4+ T cells in melanoma. This table comes from immunoSEQ multiplex PCR, and its TCRdb copy is limited to in-frame clones, with some not included. The sample includes about 21,000 clones, around 80% of them seen just once. Trimming removed 0 bases at V and 3 bases at J, with 9 bases between. Germline V CDR1 and CDR2: SGHRS, YFSETQ. CDR3 length: 14 amino acids. This chain uses TRBV5-1 with TRBJ1-1, with unresolved D. This receptor was identified in a human donor with melanoma. Here the CDR3 DNA reads TGCGCCAGCAGCTTGGAGGAGGCCCACACTGAAGCTTTCTTT. This sequence encodes CASSLEEAHTEAFF.